This T cell receptor beta chain comes out of a study of shared clonotypes between healthy human individuals. The CDR3 totals 13 residues. CDR1 SGHNT and CDR2 YYREEE come from the germline V gene (reference sequence). V lost 5 bases to trimming and J lost 3 bases; unmatched junction nucleotides: 5. TCRdb's copy holds only in-frame clones and misses some; the assay was immunoSEQ multiplex PCR. The repertoire consists of fewer than 700,000 clones, with approximately 95% occurring once and the leading ten covering over 0.1%. Naive CD8 cells lacked CD45RO and underwent positive selection for CCR7, leaving out terminally differentiated effector memory CD45RA+ cells.

This clonotype was sampled from a woman aged 25 to 39 in good health. Sequencing input: naive CD8+ T cells sorted from blood. The rearrangement joins TRBV5-4 to TRBJ2-7, with 7 bases matching TRBD1. In nucleotides, the CDR3 is TGTGCCAGCAGTTCGGGACAGTACTACGAGCAGTACTTC. Translation gives CASSSGQYYEQYF.